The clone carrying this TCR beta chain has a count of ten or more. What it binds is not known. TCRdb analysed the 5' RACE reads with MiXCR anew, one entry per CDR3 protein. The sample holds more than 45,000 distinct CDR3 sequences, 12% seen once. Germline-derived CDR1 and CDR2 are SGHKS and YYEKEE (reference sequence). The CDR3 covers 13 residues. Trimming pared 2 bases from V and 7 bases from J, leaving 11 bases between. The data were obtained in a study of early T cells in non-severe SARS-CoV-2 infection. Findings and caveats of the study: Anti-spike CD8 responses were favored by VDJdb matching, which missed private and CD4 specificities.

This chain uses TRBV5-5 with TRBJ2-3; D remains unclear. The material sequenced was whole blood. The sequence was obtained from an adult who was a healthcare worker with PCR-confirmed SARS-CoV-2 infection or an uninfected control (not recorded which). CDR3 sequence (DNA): TGTGCCAGCAGCTTCTCCTCGTCGAATACGCAGTATTTT. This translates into CASSFSSSNTQYF.